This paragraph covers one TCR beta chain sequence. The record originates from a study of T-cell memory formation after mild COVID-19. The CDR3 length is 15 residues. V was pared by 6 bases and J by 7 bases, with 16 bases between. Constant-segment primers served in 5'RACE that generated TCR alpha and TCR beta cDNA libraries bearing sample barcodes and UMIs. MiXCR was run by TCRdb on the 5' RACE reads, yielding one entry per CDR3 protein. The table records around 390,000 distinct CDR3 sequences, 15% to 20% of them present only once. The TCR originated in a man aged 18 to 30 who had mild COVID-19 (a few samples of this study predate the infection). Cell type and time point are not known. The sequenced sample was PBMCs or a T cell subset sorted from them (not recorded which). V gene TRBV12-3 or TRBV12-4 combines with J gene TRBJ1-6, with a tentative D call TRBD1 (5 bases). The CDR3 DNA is TGTGCCAGCAGCTCCCAGGGTTCCGTGAATTCACCCCTCCACTTT. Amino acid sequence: CASSSQGSVNSPLHF.